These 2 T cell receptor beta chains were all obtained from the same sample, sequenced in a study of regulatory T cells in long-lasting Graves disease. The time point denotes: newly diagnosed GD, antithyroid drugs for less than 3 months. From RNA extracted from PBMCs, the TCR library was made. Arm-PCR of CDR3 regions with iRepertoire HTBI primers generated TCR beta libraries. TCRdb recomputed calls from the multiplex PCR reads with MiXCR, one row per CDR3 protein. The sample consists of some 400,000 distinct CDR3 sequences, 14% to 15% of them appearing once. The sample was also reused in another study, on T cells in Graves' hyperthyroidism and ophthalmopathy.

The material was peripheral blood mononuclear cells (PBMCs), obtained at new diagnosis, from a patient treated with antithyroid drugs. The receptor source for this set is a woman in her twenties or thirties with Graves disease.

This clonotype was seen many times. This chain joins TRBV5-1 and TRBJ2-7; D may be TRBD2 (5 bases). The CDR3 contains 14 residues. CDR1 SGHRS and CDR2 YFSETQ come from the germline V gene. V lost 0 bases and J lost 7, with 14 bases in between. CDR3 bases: TGCGCCAGCAGCTTGGCGGGTGAGGGCCTGGAGCAGTACTTC. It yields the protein CASSLAGEGLEQYF.

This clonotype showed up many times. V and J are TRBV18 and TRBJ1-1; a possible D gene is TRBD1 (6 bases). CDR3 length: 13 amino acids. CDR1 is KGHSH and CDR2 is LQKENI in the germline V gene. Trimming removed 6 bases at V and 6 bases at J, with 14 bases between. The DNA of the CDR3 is TGTGCCAGCTCGCGCCGGGACAAACCTGAAGCTTTCTTT. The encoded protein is CASSRRDKPEAFF.